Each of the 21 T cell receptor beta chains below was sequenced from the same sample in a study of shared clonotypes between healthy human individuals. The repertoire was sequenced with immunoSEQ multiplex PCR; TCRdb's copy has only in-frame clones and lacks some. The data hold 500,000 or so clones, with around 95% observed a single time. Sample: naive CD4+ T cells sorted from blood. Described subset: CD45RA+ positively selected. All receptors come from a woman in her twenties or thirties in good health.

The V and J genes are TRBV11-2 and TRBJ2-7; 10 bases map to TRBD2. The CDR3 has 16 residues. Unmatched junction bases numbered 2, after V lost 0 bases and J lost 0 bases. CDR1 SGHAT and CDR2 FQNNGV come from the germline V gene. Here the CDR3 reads CASSLETSGFSYEQYF. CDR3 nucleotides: TGTGCCAGCAGCTTAGAGACTAGCGGGTTCTCCTACGAGCAGTACTTC.

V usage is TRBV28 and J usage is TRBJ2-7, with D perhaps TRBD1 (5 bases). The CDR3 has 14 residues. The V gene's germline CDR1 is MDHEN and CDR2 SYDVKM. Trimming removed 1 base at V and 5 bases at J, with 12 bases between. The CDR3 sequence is CASSLFQGLDEQYF. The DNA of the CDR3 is TGTGCCAGCAGTTTATTTCAGGGTCTCGACGAGCAGTACTTC.

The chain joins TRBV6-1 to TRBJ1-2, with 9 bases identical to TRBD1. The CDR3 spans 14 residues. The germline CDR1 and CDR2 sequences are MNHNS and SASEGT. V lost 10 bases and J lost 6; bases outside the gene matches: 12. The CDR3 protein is CAIARDRDLDGYTF. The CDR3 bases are TGTGCCATTGCCAGGGACAGGGATCTGGATGGCTACACCTTC.

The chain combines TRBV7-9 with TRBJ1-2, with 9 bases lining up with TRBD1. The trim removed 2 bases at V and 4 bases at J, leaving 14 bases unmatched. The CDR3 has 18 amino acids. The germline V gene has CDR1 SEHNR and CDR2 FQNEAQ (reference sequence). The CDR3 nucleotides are TGTGCCAGCAGCTTACTAGGACAGGGGATTCGGGAGGGCTATGGCTACACCTTC. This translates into CASSLLGQGIREGYGYTF.

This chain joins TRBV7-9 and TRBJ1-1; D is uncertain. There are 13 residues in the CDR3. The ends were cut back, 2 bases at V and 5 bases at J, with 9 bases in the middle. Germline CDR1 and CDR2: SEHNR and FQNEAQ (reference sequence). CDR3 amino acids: CASSLSAETEAFF. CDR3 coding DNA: TGTGCCAGCAGCTTATCAGCAGAGACTGAAGCTTTCTTT.

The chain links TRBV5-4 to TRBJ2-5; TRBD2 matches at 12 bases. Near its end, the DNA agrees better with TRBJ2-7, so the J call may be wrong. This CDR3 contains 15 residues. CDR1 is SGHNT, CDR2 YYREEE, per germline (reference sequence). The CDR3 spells CASTTMTSGSYEQYF. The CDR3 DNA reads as TGTGCCAGCACCACCATGACTAGCGGGAGCTACGAGCAGTACTTC.

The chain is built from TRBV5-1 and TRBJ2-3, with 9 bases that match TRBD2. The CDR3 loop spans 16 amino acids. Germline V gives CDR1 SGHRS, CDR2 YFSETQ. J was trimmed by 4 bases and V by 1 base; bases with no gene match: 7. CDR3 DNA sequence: TGCGCCAGCAGCTTGATAGCGGGAGTTGACCCAGATACGCAGTATTTT. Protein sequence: CASSLIAGVDPDTQYF.

The CDR3: CASSLNPYGYTF. The CDR3 DNA sequence: TGTGCCAGCAGTTTAAACCCCTATGGCTACACCTTC. This sequence joins TRBV28 and TRBJ1-2; D call uncertain. From germline, CDR1 is MDHEN and CDR2 SYDVKM. This CDR3 contains 12 residues. The V gene lost 2 bases and the J gene lost 4 bases, with 5 bases spanning the gap.

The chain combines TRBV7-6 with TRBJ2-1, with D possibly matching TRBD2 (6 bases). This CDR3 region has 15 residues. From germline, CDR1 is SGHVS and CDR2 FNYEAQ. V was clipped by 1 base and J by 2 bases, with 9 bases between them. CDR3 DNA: TGTGCCAGCAGCTTAGGGGTAGCGGCCTACAATGAGCAGTTCTTC. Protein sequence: CASSLGVAAYNEQFF.

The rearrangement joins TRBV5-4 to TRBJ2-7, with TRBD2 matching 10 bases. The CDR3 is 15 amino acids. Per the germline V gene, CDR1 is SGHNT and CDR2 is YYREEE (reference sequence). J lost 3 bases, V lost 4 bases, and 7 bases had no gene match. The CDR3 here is CASSMPGLASYEQYF. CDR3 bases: TGTGCCAGCAGCATGCCGGGACTAGCGAGCTACGAGCAGTACTTC.

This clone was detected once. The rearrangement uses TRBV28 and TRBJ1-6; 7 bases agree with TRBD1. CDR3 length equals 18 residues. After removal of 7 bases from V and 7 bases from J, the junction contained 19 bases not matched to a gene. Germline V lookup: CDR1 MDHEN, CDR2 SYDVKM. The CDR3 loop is CASNAERRGRGRNSPLHF. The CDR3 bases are TGTGCCAGCAACGCAGAACGAAGGGGGCGCGGCAGGAATTCACCCCTCCACTTT. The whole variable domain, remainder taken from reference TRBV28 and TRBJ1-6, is DVKVTQSSRYLVKRTGEKVFLECVQDMDHENMFWYRQDPGLGLRLIYFSYDVKMKEKGDIPEGYSVSREKKERFSLILESASTNQTSMYLCASNAERRGRGRNSPLHFGNGTRLTVT.

The CDR3, as DNA: TGTGCCAGCAGCCCCCCCGGGACACAAGAGAACACTGAAGCTTTCTTT. This sequence encodes CASSPPGTQENTEAFF. The chain uses TRBV4-2 and TRBJ1-1; D may be TRBD1 (6 bases). V lost 4 bases to trimming and J lost 1 base, with 16 bases between them. CDR1 is LGHNA, CDR2 YNFKEQ, per germline. The CDR3 spans 16 residues.

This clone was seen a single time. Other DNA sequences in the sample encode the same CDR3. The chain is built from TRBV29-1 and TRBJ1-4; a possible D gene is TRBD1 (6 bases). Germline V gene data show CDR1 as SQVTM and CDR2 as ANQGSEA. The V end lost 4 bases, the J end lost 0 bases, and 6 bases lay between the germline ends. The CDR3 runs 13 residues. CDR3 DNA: TGCAGCGTTGGACAGGCAACTAATGAAAAACTGTTTTTT. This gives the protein CSVGQATNEKLFF.

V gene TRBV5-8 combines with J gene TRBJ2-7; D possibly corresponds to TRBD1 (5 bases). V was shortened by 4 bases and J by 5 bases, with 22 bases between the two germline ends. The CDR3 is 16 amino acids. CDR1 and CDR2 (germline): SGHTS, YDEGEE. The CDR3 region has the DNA TGTGCCAGCAGCCAGGTCGTTGACAGAGCCATCCACGAGCAGTACTTC. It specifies CASSQVVDRAIHEQYF. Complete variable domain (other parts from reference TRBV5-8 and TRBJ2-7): EAGVTQSPTHLIKTRGQQATLRCSPISGHTSVYWYQQALGLGLQFLLWYDEGEERNRGNFPPRFSGRQFPNYSSELNVNALELEDSALYLCASSQVVDRAIHEQYFGPGTRLTVT.

The CDR3 loop reads CASSETGPPYEQYF. For the CDR3, the DNA is TGTGCCAGCAGCGAAACCGGACCACCCTACGAGCAGTACTTC. This rearrangement joins TRBV28 to TRBJ2-7; no reliable D call. The V and J ends lost 6 bases and 2 bases respectively, with 14 bases between them. Per the germline V gene, CDR1 is MDHEN and CDR2 is SYDVKM. The CDR3 is made up of 14 amino acids.

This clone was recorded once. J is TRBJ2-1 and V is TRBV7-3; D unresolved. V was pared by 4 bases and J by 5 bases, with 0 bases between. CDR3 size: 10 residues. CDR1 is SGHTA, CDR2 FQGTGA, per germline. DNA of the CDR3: TGTGCCAGCAGCTACAATGAGCAGTTCTTC. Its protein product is CASSYNEQFF.

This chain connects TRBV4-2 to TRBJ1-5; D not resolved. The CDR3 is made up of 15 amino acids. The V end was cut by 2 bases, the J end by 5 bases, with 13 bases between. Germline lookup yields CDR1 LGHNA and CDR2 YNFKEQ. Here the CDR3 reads CASSQTSAGHQPQHF. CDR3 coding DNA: TGTGCCAGCAGCCAAACGTCGGCAGGACATCAGCCCCAGCATTTT.

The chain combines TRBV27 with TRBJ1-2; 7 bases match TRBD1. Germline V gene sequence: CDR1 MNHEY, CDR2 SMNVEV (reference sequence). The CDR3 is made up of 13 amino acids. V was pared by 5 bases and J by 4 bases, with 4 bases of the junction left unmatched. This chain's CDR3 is CASSIQGPYGYTF. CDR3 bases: TGTGCCAGCAGTATACAGGGGCCCTATGGCTACACCTTC.

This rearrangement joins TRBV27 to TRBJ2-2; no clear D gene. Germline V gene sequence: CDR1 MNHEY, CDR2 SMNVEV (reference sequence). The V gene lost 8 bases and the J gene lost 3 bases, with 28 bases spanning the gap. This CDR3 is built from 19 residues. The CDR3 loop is CASAPLAYAPISHTGELFF. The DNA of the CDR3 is TGTGCCAGCGCCCCACTCGCCTACGCGCCTATCTCTCACACCGGGGAGCTGTTTTTT.

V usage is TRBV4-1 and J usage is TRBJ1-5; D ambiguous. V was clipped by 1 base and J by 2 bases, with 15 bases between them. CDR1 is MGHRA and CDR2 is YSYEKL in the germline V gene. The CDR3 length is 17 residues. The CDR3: CASSQGFRGGRNQPQHF. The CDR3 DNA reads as TGCGCCAGCAGCCAAGGCTTCCGAGGAGGGCGCAATCAGCCCCAGCATTTT.

The CDR3 loop is CSATLSGTGVLGYTF. The CDR3 DNA reads as TGCAGCGCGACGCTTTCCGGGACAGGGGTTTTAGGCTACACCTTC. The J gene is TRBJ1-2, the V gene TRBV29-1; 10 bases align to TRBD1. CDR3 length equals 15 residues. Unmatched junction bases numbered 16, after V lost 7 bases and J lost 8 bases. Germline CDR1 and CDR2: SQVTM and ANQGSEA.